The clone carrying this TCR beta chain was observed a few times. TCRdb itself ran the 5' RACE reads through MiXCR, one entry per CDR3 protein. The data hold tens of thousands of distinct CDR3 sequences, with roughly a tenth observed a single time. The sample is drawn from a study of early T cells in non-severe SARS-CoV-2 infection. Germline V gene data show CDR1 as SQVTM and CDR2 as ANQGSEA. V gave up 5 bases and J gave up 0 bases, with 10 bases separating them. There are 13 residues in the CDR3. The sequencing input was whole blood. The sequence was collected from an adult who was a healthcare worker with PCR-confirmed SARS-CoV-2 infection or an uninfected control (not recorded which). The genes are TRBV29-1 and TRBJ2-5; no definite D call. CDR3 sequence reads: CSVRHTDQETQYF. As DNA, the CDR3 is TGCAGCGTTAGGCACACAGACCAAGAGACCCAGTACTTC.